These 18 T cell receptor beta chains were sequenced from one sample in a study of cytomegalovirus exposure and HLA in healthy donors. Profiled with immunoSEQ multiplex PCR; TCRdb holds only in-frame clones, not every one. Here the sample spans roughly 120,000 clones, more than 70% being singletons. The sequenced sample consisted of PBMCs. The source is a woman under 30 in good health and CMV-seronegative.

This clone appeared a single time. This chain connects TRBV2 to TRBJ1-5; 11 bases fit TRBD1. The CDR3 runs to 20 residues. The trim removed 2 bases at V and 1 base at J, leaving 13 bases unmatched. Germline CDR1 reads SNHLY; CDR2 reads FYNNEI. CDR3 region: CASSETPTGTGGRSNQPQHF. CDR3 nucleotide sequence: TGTGCCAGCAGTGAAACCCCTACCGGGACAGGGGGTAGGAGCAATCAGCCCCAGCATTTT.

Only one count was recorded for this clone. The chain joins TRBV5-6 to TRBJ1-2, with a possible D match to TRBD1 (6 bases). Trimming shortened V by 0 bases and J by 8 bases, and 20 bases separated the two germline ends. The CDR3 is 16 residues long. Germline V gives CDR1 SGHDT, CDR2 YYEEEE. This CDR3 is CASSLAGGGGWRGYTF. The CDR3 DNA reads as TGTGCCAGCAGCTTGGCCGGGGGAGGGGGATGGCGAGGCTACACCTTC.

The chain combines TRBV6-5 with TRBJ2-7; D perhaps matches TRBD1 (6 bases). CDR3 length equals 14 residues. The ends were cut back, 6 bases at V and 2 bases at J, with 14 bases in the middle. From germline, CDR1 is MNHEY and CDR2 SVGAGI. The CDR3 nucleotides read TGTGCCAGCAGCTACACGACAGGAGCCTACGAGCAGTACTTC. Translation gives CASSYTTGAYEQYF.

This clone was seen just once. The gene calls are TRBV7-3 and TRBJ2-3, with 8 bases lining up with TRBD2. Germline V lookup: CDR1 SGHTA, CDR2 FQGTGA. The trim removed 5 bases at V and 6 bases at J, leaving 13 bases unmatched. The CDR3 spans 16 residues. The CDR3 here is CASSPLFQVAGDTQYF. The CDR3 DNA reads TGTGCCAGCAGCCCCCTCTTCCAAGTAGCGGGGGATACGCAGTATTTT.

This clone was seen only a few times. J is TRBJ2-1 and V is TRBV6-1, with TRBD2 matching 11 bases. The germline V gene has CDR1 MNHNS and CDR2 SASEGT. V shed 7 bases and J 7 bases; nucleotides not matched to a gene: 6. The CDR3 has 14 residues. In DNA, the CDR3 is TGTGCCAGCATTGGGCTAGCGGGAGGTAATGAGCAGTTCTTC. It specifies CASIGLAGGNEQFF.

This chain links TRBV7-2 with TRBJ1-1; TRBD1 might be the D (5 bases). Per germline, CDR1 SGHTA and CDR2 FQGNSA. This CDR3 has 14 amino acids. The V end lost 5 bases, the J end lost 1 base, and 11 bases lay between the germline ends. CDR3 coding DNA: TGTGCCAGCAGCCGCCGACAGAGGAACACTGAAGCTTTCTTT. It encodes CASSRRQRNTEAFF.

V and J are TRBV6-5 and TRBJ2-2; D ambiguous. This CDR3 has 13 residues. Trimming left V 2 bases short and J 1 base short, with 2 bases between. Germline assignment: CDR1 MNHEY and CDR2 SVGAGI. The CDR3 protein is CASSYQNTGELFF. DNA for the CDR3: TGTGCCAGCAGTTACCAGAACACCGGGGAGCTGTTTTTT.

The chain recombines TRBV4-3 with TRBJ1-1; TRBD1 is a possible D gene (5 bases). Germline lookup yields CDR1 LGHNA and CDR2 YSLEER. The CDR3 totals 13 residues. Trimming took 0 bases from V and 9 from J, leaving 11 bases between them. The DNA for the CDR3 is TGCGCCAGCAGCCAAGATCTAAAGGGGAAAGCTTTCTTT. Translated, it gives CASSQDLKGKAFF.

The rearrangement uses TRBV23-1 and TRBJ2-7, with TRBD2 as a possible D gene (5 bases). TRBV23-1 is treated as an ORF (open reading frame) with a function not yet certain. CDR3 size: 13 residues. V was pared by 4 bases and J by 6 bases, with 13 bases between. The CDR3 DNA reads as TGCGCCAGCAGTCCCCCCGCCCGGGGCGAGCAGTACTTC. Protein: CASSPPARGEQYF.

V gene TRBV5-1 combines with J gene TRBJ2-7; the match to TRBD1 covers 7 bases. CDR1 is SGHRS, CDR2 YFSETQ, per germline. V trimming: 4 bases; J trimming: 3 bases; junction bases outside the gene matches: 7. The CDR3 runs 14 residues. The CDR3 loop is CASSLMTGIYEQYF. The DNA of the CDR3 is TGCGCCAGCAGCCTCATGACAGGGATCTACGAGCAGTACTTC.

The CDR3 loop is CASSLSQGANYEQYF. CDR3 bases: TGCGCCAGCAGCTTATCGCAGGGGGCCAACTACGAGCAGTACTTC. V is TRBV5-1 and J is TRBJ2-7, with TRBD1 matching 8 bases. With V trimmed by 2 bases and J by 3 bases, 7 bases remained unmatched. CDR3 length equals 15 residues. The V gene's germline CDR1 is SGHRS and CDR2 YFSETQ.

V gene TRBV6-5 combines with J gene TRBJ2-5; 7 nucleotides line up with TRBD2. J was trimmed by 4 bases and V by 6 bases; bases with no gene match: 5. Germline V gene sequence: CDR1 MNHEY, CDR2 SVGAGI. There are 13 residues in the CDR3. In DNA, the CDR3 is TGTGCCAGCAGATTAGCGGGTAGAGAGACCCAGTACTTC. It codes for CASRLAGRETQYF.

V usage is TRBV28 and J usage is TRBJ2-7, with D unresolved. Germline V lookup: CDR1 MDHEN, CDR2 SYDVKM. The CDR3 is made up of 13 amino acids. The germline V and J ends were trimmed by 5 bases and 3 bases, with 11 bases remaining between them. The CDR3 region is CASSTGFGYEQYF. The DNA for the CDR3 is TGTGCCAGCAGTACCGGGTTCGGCTACGAGCAGTACTTC.

The rearrangement joins TRBV11-2 to TRBJ2-3; D may be TRBD1 (5 bases). Trimming shortened V by 2 bases and J by 5 bases, and 14 bases separated the two germline ends. CDR3 size: 15 residues. Germline V gene sequence: CDR1 SGHAT, CDR2 FQNNGV. CDR3 in DNA: TGTGCCAGCAGCTTACAGGGCCACTTGGGAGATACGCAGTATTTT. Its protein product is CASSLQGHLGDTQYF.

This clone came up once. The chain couples TRBV5-1 to TRBJ2-7; perhaps TRBD1 as D (5 bases). CDR1 and CDR2 from the germline V gene are SGHRS and YFSETQ. V lost 6 bases and J 0 bases, leaving 10 bases between the germline ends. CDR3 size: 13 residues. The CDR3: CASTQDNSYEQYF. The CDR3 DNA reads as TGCGCCAGCACGCAGGACAACTCCTACGAGCAGTACTTC.

This chain connects TRBV19 to TRBJ1-1; TRBD1 matches 7 bases. The CDR3 totals 14 residues. The germline gives CDR1 LNHDA, CDR2 SQIVND (reference sequence). The V gene end was trimmed by 2 bases and the J gene end by 1 base; junction bases not matched to a gene: 1. CDR3: CASSIHRGNTEAFF. In nucleotides, the CDR3 is TGTGCCAGTAGTATACACAGGGGGAACACTGAAGCTTTCTTT.

The V call is TRBV5-1, the J call TRBJ2-1; possible D gene TRBD2, 5 bases. The CDR3 covers 18 residues. V lost 3 bases and J lost 2, with 21 bases in between. Germline CDR1 reads SGHRS; CDR2 reads YFSETQ. CDR3 nucleotide sequence: TGCGCCAGCAGCTCGATTTATCAGGCTGGGGAGACCTACAATGAGCAGTTCTTC. Translating gives CASSSIYQAGETYNEQFF.

The genes are TRBV28 and TRBJ2-1, with TRBD2 matching 7 bases. CDR1 MDHEN and CDR2 SYDVKM come from the germline V gene. The CDR3 extends over 15 amino acids. Trimming cost V 3 bases and J 8 bases; bases outside gene matches: 10. CDR3 protein: CASSFVAGLGDEQFF. The CDR3 nucleotides are TGTGCCAGCAGTTTCGTAGCGGGCCTGGGGGATGAGCAGTTCTTC.